The rows below give T cell receptor beta chains drawn from one sample of a study of cytomegalovirus exposure and HLA in healthy donors. Profiled with immunoSEQ multiplex PCR; TCRdb holds only in-frame clones, not every one. The sample includes 90,000 to 150,000 clones, about 84% of them seen just once. Sequenced sample: PBMCs. The receptors originated from a man aged 18 to 29 in good health and CMV-seronegative. Both conserved end residues are part of each CDR3. The D gene is left open where the match is weak. Rows give clone size only sometimes, using once, few, many, or a class for an expanded clone.

>TRBV7-9|TRBJ1-2|-|-
TGTGCCAGCACCGCGGGGGGCAACTATGGCTACACCTTC
CASTAGGNYGYTF
>TRBV7-7|TRBJ1-1|once|-
TGTGCCAGCAGCTCCTTCGAGCAGGGGATGAACACTGAAGCTTTCTTT
CASSSFEQGMNTEAFF
>TRBV7-9|TRBJ2-7|-|-
TGTGCCAGCAGCTATCTACCTCACGAGCAGTACTTC
CASSYLPHEQYF
>TRBV28|TRBJ1-5|-|-
TGTGCCAGCAGTTTGTCAGCAGGGGGCAATCAGCCCCAGCATTTT
CASSLSAGGNQPQHF
>TRBV27|TRBJ2-1|-|TRBD2
TGTGCCAGCAGTAGCGGGAGAGACCATGAGCAGTTCTTC
CASSSGRDHEQFF
>TRBV5-6|TRBJ1-3|-|-
TGTGCCAGCAGCCTCCTACCGGGAGGAAACACCATATATTTT
CASSLLPGGNTIYF
>TRBV25-1|TRBJ2-3|few|-
TGTGCCAGCAGTGATTGGGCAGGCGAGATAAATACGCAGTATTTT
CASSDWAGEINTQYF
>TRBV6-1|TRBJ2-5|-|-
TGTGCCAGCAGTGAAGGGGCTAGCCCAACTGAGGAGACCCAGTACTTC
CASSEGASPTEETQYF
>TRBV5-5|TRBJ2-7|-|-
TGTGCCAGCAGCGCTACAGGGAACTACGAGCAGTACTTC
CASSATGNYEQYF
>TRBV7-9|TRBJ2-7|-|TRBD2
TGTGCCAGGACCGGACTAGCGGGATTCTACGAGCAGTACTTC
CARTGLAGFYEQYF
>TRBV29-1|TRBJ2-5|-|TRBD2
TGCAGCGTCGAACTAGCGACAGAGACCCAGTACTTC
CSVELATETQYF
>TRBV7-9|TRBJ2-2|-|TRBD1
TGTGCCAGCAGCCCCCCCGGGACAGGGGGCATCACCGGGGAGCTGTTTTTT
CASSPPGTGGITGELFF
>TRBV5-4|TRBJ2-5|-|-
TGTGCCAGCAGCTTGGGGGGGGGCAAGGAGACCCAGTACTTC
CASSLGGGKETQYF
>TRBV14|TRBJ2-1|-|TRBD1
TGTGCCAGCAGCCGTACGCGGGACAGGGATTACAATGAGCAGTTCTTC
CASSRTRDRDYNEQFF
>TRBV27|TRBJ1-5|-|-
TGTGCCAGCTCGCCCACCCTCGGGGGGGCCGGGCAGCCCCAGCATTTT
CASSPTLGGAGQPQHF
>TRBV29-1|TRBJ2-7|-|TRBD1
TGCAGCGCTGGGGGCGACAGGGGGTACGAGCAGTACTTC
CSAGGDRGYEQYF
>TRBV4-2|TRBJ2-1|-|TRBD1
TGTGCCAGCAGCCAAGCTCCGGGACAGGGGGCCTATGAGCAGTTCTTC
CASSQAPGQGAYEQFF
>TRBV9|TRBJ2-2|-|-
TGTGCCAGCAGCGTAGACAGGGCAGCGAACACCGGGGAGCTGTTTTTT
CASSVDRAANTGELFF
>TRBV11-2|TRBJ1-5|few|-
TGTGCCAGCAGCTTGGCAGGGGATCAGCCCCAGCATTTT
CASSLAGDQPQHF
>TRBV27|TRBJ1-5|once|TRBD1
TGTGCCAGCAGGTCAACAGGGGATCAGCCCCAGCATTTT
CASRSTGDQPQHF
>TRBV10-1|TRBJ1-5|-|-
TGCGCCAGCAGCGCAGACAGTAGCAATCAGCCCCAGCATTTT
CASSADSSNQPQHF
>TRBV14|TRBJ2-1|-|TRBD2
TGTGCCAGCAGCCCGAATAAGGAGCGGGGTTGGGACAATGAGCAGTTCTTC
CASSPNKERGWDNEQFF
>TRBV10-2|TRBJ2-1|-|-
TGCGCCAGCAGTTGGAGGCGAAACAATGAGCAGTTCTTC
CASSWRRNNEQFF
>TRBV7-8|TRBJ1-5|-|TRBD1
TGTGCCAGCAGCCCGGGACAGATCCCTGGGGGCAATCAGCCCCAGCATTTT
CASSPGQIPGGNQPQHF
>TRBV7-9|TRBJ1-4|-|-
TGTGCCAGCAGCCAGACAGCAACTAATGAAAAACTGTTTTTT
CASSQTATNEKLFF
>TRBV5-1|TRBJ2-1|-|TRBD2
TGCGCCAGCAGCTCGGGCCCGCGGGCTAGCGGGGTCGATGAGCAGTTCTTC
CASSSGPRASGVDEQFF
>TRBV7-2|TRBJ1-2|-|-
TGTGCCAGCAGGGAAGGAGGGAGTGGCTACACCTTC
CASREGGSGYTF
>TRBV18|TRBJ2-2|-|-
TGTGCCAGCTCACCAAGGGGTCAGGAGAGGACCGGGGAGCTGTTTTTT
CASSPRGQERTGELFF
>TRBV30|TRBJ2-3|-|TRBD2
TGTGCCTGGAGTTCCGGGACTAGCGGGAGGACTAGCACAGATACGCAGTATTTT
CAWSSGTSGRTSTDTQYF
>TRBV6-5|TRBJ1-1|once|TRBD1
TGTGCCAGCAGCGACAGGGGCGAGGCTTTCTTT
CASSDRGEAFF
>TRBV28|TRBJ1-5|-|-
TGTGCCAGCAGGTTTGAGGGGGGCAATCAGCCCCAGCATTTT
CASRFEGGNQPQHF
>TRBV7-9|TRBJ1-2|few|TRBD1
TGTGCCAGCAGCTCGGGACAGGGGTTTGGCTACACCTTC
CASSSGQGFGYTF
>TRBV27|TRBJ1-5|-|-
TGTGCCAGCAGTTCGGACGGGGAAAATCAGCCCCAGCATTTT
CASSSDGENQPQHF
>TRBV7-9|TRBJ1-5|-|TRBD1
TGTGCCAGCAGCGACACAGGGGGTCCCGTTCAGCCCCAGCATTTT
CASSDTGGPVQPQHF
>TRBV20-1|TRBJ1-1|-|-
TGCAGTGCCGACGGGGAAACTGAAGCTTTCTTT
CSADGETEAFF
>TRBV25-1|TRBJ2-7|-|TRBD2
TGTGCCAGCAGTGAATATGAGAGTAGCGGGAGGACCGAGCAGTACTTC
CASSEYESSGRTEQYF
>TRBV25-1|TRBJ1-1|-|TRBD1
TGTGCCAGCAGCCCAACAGGGGGCAAGAACACTGAAGCTTTCTTT
CASSPTGGKNTEAFF
>TRBV6-5|TRBJ2-2|-|-
TGTGCCAGCAGTTACTCGGGAGACCTGTCCGGGGAGCTGTTTTTT
CASSYSGDLSGELFF
>TRBV19|TRBJ1-1|-|-
TGTGCCAGTATCTACTCCGGGCAGGGCAGGATGAACACTGAAGCTTTCTTT
CASIYSGQGRMNTEAFF
>TRBV6-1|TRBJ2-4|-|-
TGTGCCAGCAGTGTTGACGGAAGCGGGGCCAAAAACATTCAGTACTTC
CASSVDGSGAKNIQYF
>TRBV10-3|TRBJ1-6|-|-
TGTGCCATCAGTGAGTCGGGGGGGGCTACTAATTCACCCCTCCACTTT
CAISESGGATNSPLHF
>TRBV6-1|TRBJ1-2|-|-
TGTGCCAGCAGTGAAGTACAGGGTGGTGGCTACACCTTC
CASSEVQGGGYTF